This T cell receptor beta chain was found in a study of blood T cell repertoires in COVID-19. On the study more broadly: COVID-19 samples, acute and convalescent, were from the United States, Italy and Spain.

Enrolment of Seattle patients took place during active infection, and they were followed longitudinally. Germline assignment: CDR1 MDHEN and CDR2 SYDVKM. V shed 5 bases and J 8 bases; nucleotides not matched to a gene: 6. The CDR3 is 14 amino acids. Using immunoSEQ multiplex PCR, the repertoire was profiled, and TCRdb retains in-frame clones only, with some absent. The sample lists roughly 60,000 clones, around 83% occurring once. The sample was peripheral blood. This clonotype was sampled from a man in his fifties or sixties with COVID-19, enrolled during active disease. V and J are TRBV28 and TRBJ2-1; 10 bases map to TRBD2. The CDR3 region is CASSLAGAIDEQFF. DNA of the CDR3: TGTGCCAGCAGTCTAGCGGGAGCGATCGATGAGCAGTTCTTC.